The 10 T cell receptor beta chains below come from one sample, sequenced in a study of cytomegalovirus exposure and HLA in healthy donors. The PCR ran on 60 Vbeta and 13 Jbeta primers. Only in-frame clones appear in the TCRdb table, and some are missing; sequencing was by immunoSEQ multiplex PCR. The sample includes 180,000 or so clones, around four fifths of them seen just once. Sequenced material: PBMCs. These receptors originate from a woman in her 50s in good health and CMV-seropositive.

This chain uses TRBV19 with TRBJ2-2; 16 nucleotides align to TRBD2. V lost 7 bases, J lost 5 bases, and 13 bases stayed unmatched. CDR3 length: 19 residues. Germline V gene lookup returns CDR1 LNHDA and CDR2 SQIVND (reference sequence). The CDR3 DNA sequence: TGTGCCAGTAATCCCGCGGGACTAGCGGGAGGGCCCTCGACCGGGGAGCTGTTTTTT. Amino acid sequence: CASNPAGLAGGPSTGELFF.

This clone appeared a few times. The V call is TRBV27, the J call TRBJ2-7; tentatively, D is TRBD1 (6 bases). Looked up from germline, CDR1 is MNHEY and CDR2 is SMNVEV (reference sequence). CDR3 size: 13 residues. Trimming removed 6 bases at V and 2 bases at J, with 11 bases between. CDR3 nucleotides: TGTGCCAGCAGCCCGGACAGTACCTACGAGCAGTACTTC. Its translation: CASSPDSTYEQYF.

A single count supports this clone. The chain couples TRBV6-5 to TRBJ2-3; the D gene is possibly TRBD2 (6 bases). The CDR3 is made up of 15 amino acids. The V end lost 2 bases, the J end lost 6 bases, and 15 bases lay between the germline ends. Germline V lookup: CDR1 MNHEY, CDR2 SVGAGI. The DNA for the CDR3 is TGTGCCAGCAGTTACCGGCGGGATCGGATGGATACGCAGTATTTT. As protein: CASSYRRDRMDTQYF.

The rearrangement joins TRBV28 to TRBJ1-5; maybe TRBD1 (5 bases). Germline V CDR1 and CDR2: MDHEN, SYDVKM. The CDR3 totals 11 residues. Trimming stripped 5 bases from V and 7 bases from J, with 6 bases between. The chain's CDR3 is CASSQGQPQHF. In nucleotides, the CDR3 is TGTGCCAGCAGTCAGGGCCAGCCCCAGCATTTT.

With respect to this clone: Other nucleotide sequences in the sample specify the same CDR3. This sequence joins TRBV2 and TRBJ1-6; D is unclear. Trimming pared 1 base from V and 4 bases from J, leaving 5 bases between. This CDR3 region has 14 residues. Germline V gives CDR1 SNHLY, CDR2 FYNNEI. The CDR3 spells CASSEGQYNSPLHF. CDR3 bases: TGTGCCAGCAGTGAAGGGCAGTATAATTCACCCCTCCACTTT.

This chain uses TRBV5-4 with TRBJ2-1; TRBD2 aligns across 8 bases. Per the germline V gene, CDR1 is SGHNT and CDR2 is YYREEE (reference sequence). The trim removed 4 bases at V and 7 bases at J, leaving 13 bases unmatched. This CDR3 region has 16 residues. CDR3 in DNA: TGTGCCAGCAGCGCGGGACTAGTAGTAGGCCAAAATGAGCAGTTCTTC. Encoded protein: CASSAGLVVGQNEQFF.

The rearrangement joins TRBV7-2 to TRBJ1-2; no reliable D call. The germline CDR1 and CDR2 sequences are SGHTA and FQGNSA. The CDR3 consists of 13 residues. V lost 1 base, J lost 3 bases, and 6 bases lay in between. CDR3 sequence reads: CASSLGSDYGYTF. The CDR3 nucleotides read TGTGCCAGCAGCTTAGGTTCAGACTATGGCTACACCTTC.

The CDR3 sequence: CASFFRDRAYEQYF. The CDR3 nucleotides read TGTGCCAGCTTCTTCCGGGACAGGGCGTACGAGCAGTACTTC. The chain combines TRBV6-1 with TRBJ2-5, with TRBD1 identical over 9 bases. Matching the DNA end better, TRBJ2-7 makes the J call doubtful. The CDR3 is 14 residues long. Germline values: CDR1 MNHNS, CDR2 SASEGT.

The J gene is TRBJ2-5, the V gene TRBV2, with unresolved D. Germline V lookup: CDR1 SNHLY, CDR2 FYNNEI. V was cut by 5 bases and J by 7 bases, with 20 bases left in between. The CDR3 covers 15 residues. The CDR3 region is CASSPVSLKSGTQYF. The CDR3 region has the DNA TGTGCCAGCAGTCCCGTCTCACTCAAGTCGGGGACCCAGTACTTC.

The chain joins TRBV28 to TRBJ1-5; 9 bases match TRBD1. The CDR3 spans 13 residues. Germline V gives CDR1 MDHEN, CDR2 SYDVKM. V shed 6 bases and J 7 bases; nucleotides not matched to a gene: 4. The CDR3 DNA reads as TGTGCCAGCAGCACAGGGGGCTTACAGCCCCAGCATTTT. Protein product: CASSTGGLQPQHF. The full variable domain, rest sourced from reference TRBV28 and TRBJ1-5, is DVKVTQSSRYLVKRTGEKVFLECVQDMDHENMFWYRQDPGLGLRLIYFSYDVKMKEKGDIPEGYSVSREKKERFSLILESASTNQTSMYLCASSTGGLQPQHFGDGTRLSIL.